A single sample is the source of the 26 T cell receptor delta chains below, sequenced in a study of gamma-delta chains in newborns, infants, children. TCRdb reanalysed the reads via CATT. The table lists nearly 8,500 delta-chain clones, about 1.5% of them singletons. Sequences were obtained from blood. These receptors all stem from a child who was a newborn, infant or young child, either healthy, febrile or measles-vaccinated (not recorded which).

The rearrangement links TRDV1 to TRDJ2, with 8 bases lining up with TRDD3. J lost 3 bases, V lost 3 bases, and 30 bases had no gene match. Germline V gene data show CDR1 as TSWWSYY and CDR2 as QGS. CDR3 size: 24 residues. The CDR3 reads CALGDCGCPTNLEWGIRLTAQLFF. The CDR3 DNA is TGTGCTCTTGGGGACTGCGGATGCCCTACTAACCTTGAGTGGGGGATTCGTCTGACAGCACAACTCTTCTTT.

This clone is termed medium-sized (0.01 to 0.1%). V gene TRDV1 combines with J gene TRDJ1; possibly TRDD3 for D (6 bases). Germline loops: CDR1 TSWWSYY, CDR2 QGS. V was pared by 3 bases and J by 0 bases, with 38 bases between. The CDR3 totals 24 residues. The CDR3 spells CALGDLLGKIAIGGLMGYTDKLIF. CDR3 nucleotide sequence: TGTGCTCTTGGGGACCTACTGGGAAAAATCGCCATCGGTGGTCTTATGGGTTACACCGATAAACTCATCTTT.

This clone has just a few counts. The protein TCRdb gives is from a much larger clone and does not agree with this DNA's translation at residue 8, likely a read error; the protein shown here comes from the DNA. The rearrangement uses TRDV2 and TRDJ3; no reliable D call. The CDR3 runs to 16 residues. In germline, CDR1 is GEAIGNYY, CDR2 EKD. The V end was cut by 0 bases, the J end by 2 bases, with 7 bases between. This CDR3 reads CACDTPGPWDTRQMFF. CDR3 nucleotides: TGTGCCTGTGACACCCCGGGGCCCTGGGACACCCGACAGATGTTTTTC.

This clone was observed a few times. TCRdb records a much larger clone's protein for this DNA, with a difference at residue 16 that likely arises from a read error; the protein given is the translation of the DNA. This chain joins TRDV2 and TRDJ3, with a weak D call TRDD3 (5 bases). Per germline, CDR1 GEAIGNYY and CDR2 EKD. The CDR3 length is 18 residues. The CDR3 nucleotides read TGTGCCTGTGACACCTGGGCGTCTAGCTCCTGGGACACCCGACAGACGTTTTTC. Its translation is CACDTWASSSWDTRQTFF.

Ten or more counts support this clone. The rearrangement links TRDV1 to TRDJ1; the D is unclear. Trimming removed 6 bases from V and 0 bases from J, with 20 bases in between. CDR1 is TSWWSYY and CDR2 is QGS in the germline V gene. The CDR3 totals 17 residues. CDR3 DNA: TGTGCTCTTGGATGGACCCACCGCTCGGGGTACACCGATAAACTCATCTTT. This sequence encodes CALGWTHRSGYTDKLIF.

With regard to this clone: The TCRdb protein comes from a much larger clone and disagrees with this DNA's translation at residue 11, likely due to a read error; the protein given here is derived from the DNA. The rearrangement links TRDV2 to TRDJ1; 10 bases are shared with TRDD3. CDR1 GEAIGNYY and CDR2 EKD come from the germline V gene. The J segment lost 3 bases and the V segment lost 3 bases, leaving 12 bases of the junction unmatched. The CDR3 extends over 17 amino acids. CDR3 protein: CACDPVETGGFPDKLIF. In DNA form, the CDR3 reads TGTGCCTGTGACCCAGTTGAAACTGGGGGATTCCCCGATAAACTCATCTTT.

About this clone: Just one base apart from a much larger clone, this may be a read error. Distinct nucleotide sequences in the sample also encode this CDR3. CDR3 DNA: TGTGCTCTTGGGGAGCTAGATGAGGCGAGGGGCGTTCATAAACTCATCTTT. Its protein product is CALGELDEARGVHKLIF. The rearrangement uses TRDV1 and TRDJ1; D not resolved. Trimming shortened V by 3 bases and J by 6 bases, and 23 bases separated the two germline ends. The CDR3 extends over 17 amino acids. Per the germline V gene, CDR1 is TSWWSYY and CDR2 is QGS.

This clone was counted a few times. TCRdb records a much larger clone's protein for this DNA, with a difference at residue 12 that likely arises from a read error; the protein given is the translation of the DNA. The chain joins TRDV1 to TRDJ1, with 9 positions matching TRDD2. CDR1 and CDR2 from the germline V gene are TSWWSYY and QGS. The CDR3 length is 18 residues. V was pared by 1 base and J by 4 bases, with 13 bases of the junction left unmatched. DNA for the CDR3: TGTGCTCTTGGGGAACCGGCCTTCCTACGAGGAATAGACGATAAACTCATCTTT. Protein: CALGEPAFLRGIDDKLIF.

This clone was counted only a few times. The database protein in TCRdb disagrees with the DNA translation at residue 6; the sequence shown here was translated from the DNA. This chain joins TRDV1 and TRDJ1; D gene ambiguous. Germline CDR1 is TSWWSYY and CDR2 is QGS. The CDR3 is 15 amino acids. V was shortened by 2 bases and J by 0 bases, with 10 bases between the two germline ends. The CDR3 DNA reads as TGTGCTCTTGGGGAATTCGAAGGCCACACCGATAAACTCATCTTT. The encoded protein is CALGEFEGHTDKLIF.

Worth noting for this clone: Given a much more abundant clone one base away, this may be a read error. Additional DNA sequences in this sample encode the identical CDR3. This sequence joins TRDV2 and TRDJ3; TRDD3 aligns across 13 bases. The CDR3 runs 20 residues. Germline lookup yields CDR1 GEAIGNYY and CDR2 EKD. The CDR3 nucleotides are TGTGCCTGTGACACCGTACTGGGGGATACGCTCTCCTGGGACACCCGACAAATGTTTTTC. It encodes CACDTVLGDTLSWDTRQMFF.

A V gene of TRDV1 was called, but no J gene was assigned. The CDR3 covers 12 residues. The germline CDR1 and CDR2 sequences are TSWWSYY and QGS. The chain's CDR3 is CALGKWEETQYF. The CDR3 DNA reads as TGTGCTCTTGGGAAATGGGAAGAGACCCAGTACTTC.

This clone rates as medium-sized (0.01 to 0.1%). The V gene is TRDV3, the J gene TRDJ1; TRDD3 agrees at 9 bases. This CDR3 contains 18 residues. CDR1 and CDR2 (germline): TVYSNPD, GDNSRS (reference sequence). The junction had 15 bases not matched to a gene; V was cut back by 1 base and J by 0 bases. CDR3: CAFKVDNGGYLYTDKLIF. CDR3 in DNA: TGTGCCTTTAAGGTGGATAACGGGGGATACCTGTACACCGATAAACTCATCTTT.

This clone has more than one count but fewer than ten. This DNA's translation and the protein TCRdb lists, from a much larger clone, do not match at residue 7, likely due to a read error; the protein shown is translated from the DNA. V and J are TRDV2 and TRDJ1, with D perhaps TRDD3 (5 bases). Germline V gene sequence: CDR1 GEAIGNYY, CDR2 EKD. The CDR3 consists of 17 residues. V was shortened by 1 base and J by 1 base, with 18 bases between the two germline ends. CDR3 loop: CACDTGEYASGTDKLIF. The CDR3 DNA reads TGTGCCTGTGACACTGGGGAATACGCTTCAGGCACCGATAAACTCATCTTT.

This clone is medium-sized within its sample. The rearrangement joins TRDV1 to TRDJ1; D perhaps matches TRDD3 (6 bases). The CDR3 is 19 residues long. Looked up from germline, CDR1 is TSWWSYY and CDR2 is QGS. Deletions cut 0 bases from V and 3 bases from J, with 23 bases between. The chain's CDR3 is CALGELNLRWGQAPDKLIF. Here the CDR3 DNA reads TGTGCTCTTGGGGAACTCAACCTACGCTGGGGCCAAGCCCCCGATAAACTCATCTTT.

As for this clone: The protein recorded in TCRdb matches a much larger clone and deviates from this DNA's translation at residue 11, suggesting a read error; the protein here is obtained by translating the DNA. The V and J genes are TRDV1 and TRDJ1; 7 nucleotides align to TRDD3. Losses at the gene ends were 1 base for V and 1 base for J; bases not matched to a gene: 9. CDR3 length: 17 amino acids. CDR1 TSWWSYY and CDR2 QGS come from the germline V gene. CDR3 protein: CALGEPSTWGPTDKLIF. The CDR3 DNA reads as TGTGCTCTTGGGGAACCTTCAACCTGGGGGCCCACCGATAAACTCATCTTT.

About this clone: This clone may be a read error of a much larger clone one base away. The chain carries TRDV1 and TRDJ1, with 7 bases lining up with TRDD3. CDR3 length: 21 residues. The V segment lost 3 bases and the J segment 0 bases; nucleotides outside the gene matches: 22. Germline values: CDR1 TSWWSYY, CDR2 QGS. CDR3 protein: CALGDSSTGYWGISYTDKLIF. The DNA for the CDR3 is TGTGCTCTTGGGGATTCCTCGACGGGGTACTGGGGTATCTCGTACACCGATAAACTCATCTTT.

Comment on this clone: TCRdb and the translated DNA give different amino acids at residue 5; the protein presented here is the one translated from the DNA. For the CDR3, the DNA is TGTGCTCTTGGGAAACCCACCGGTGGCTTGATACCCAATAAACTCATCTTT. It translates to CALGKPTGGLIPNKLIF. This rearrangement joins TRDV1 to TRDJ1; a weak D match, TRDD3 (5 bases). This CDR3 contains 17 residues. Looked up from germline, CDR1 is TSWWSYY and CDR2 is QGS. V dropped 5 bases and J dropped 6 bases, with 25 bases sitting between them.

J is TRDJ1 and V is TRDV1, with TRDD3 matching 11 bases. V shed 4 bases, J shed 0 bases, and the junction held 25 bases outside the gene matches. Germline V CDR1 and CDR2: TSWWSYY, QGS. This CDR3 is 23 amino acids long. CDR3 region: CALGVYGLPTAGGYRGYTDKLIF. The CDR3 DNA is TGTGCTCTTGGGGTTTACGGCCTTCCTACTGCTGGGGGATACAGGGGGTACACCGATAAACTCATCTTT.

The chain has TRDV2 and TRDJ3; 9 positions agree with TRDD3. Germline CDR1 reads GEAIGNYY; CDR2 reads EKD. The CDR3 contains 20 residues. Unmatched junction bases numbered 11, after V lost 3 bases and J lost 0 bases. The CDR3: CACDSLLGDNRSWDTRQMFF. In DNA, the CDR3 is TGTGCCTGTGACTCCCTACTGGGGGACAACCGCTCCTGGGACACCCGACAGATGTTTTTC.

This clone is judged medium-sized. V usage is TRDV2 and J usage is TRDJ1; tentative D call: TRDD3 (6 bases). CDR1 is GEAIGNYY, CDR2 EKD, per germline. Trimming left V 0 bases short and J 0 bases short, with 10 bases between. This CDR3 contains 15 residues. The CDR3 DNA reads TGTGCCTGTGACACCGCCGGGGGAAACACCGATAAACTCATCTTT. Translated, it gives CACDTAGGNTDKLIF.

The gene calls are TRDV1 and TRDJ1; 12 bases align to TRDD3. Germline V CDR1 and CDR2: TSWWSYY, QGS. The CDR3 totals 19 residues. Germline trimming cut 2 bases from V and 3 bases from J; bases unmatched to any gene: 13. CDR3 DNA sequence: TGTGCTCTTGGGGAATTCACCCTTCCCCTGGGGGATACGCCCGATAAACTCATCTTT. Its translation: CALGEFTLPLGDTPDKLIF.

For this clone: A clone one base away is much larger, so this may be a read error. The chain recombines TRDV1 with TRDJ1; 12 bases align to TRDD3. The J gene comes from matching the DNA to germline here; TCRdb lacks it. The CDR3 has 24 amino acids. From germline, CDR1 is TSWWSYY and CDR2 QGS. The CDR3: CALGELSLPALGDTRIPYTDELIF. In nucleotides, the CDR3 is TGTGCTCTTGGGGAACTATCCCTACCGGCGCTGGGGGATACGCGTATCCCGTACACCGATGAACTCATCTTT.

Points on this clone: The limits of the CDR3 on the DNA are not certain, so only TCRdb's listed CDR3 is given. The genes are TRDV2 and TRDJ3; TRDD3, as called in the table, went unchecked against the DNA. 21 amino acids form the CDR3, both terminal residues included. Germline CDR1 reads GEAIGNYY; CDR2 reads EKD. CDR3 in amino acids: CACDAVAVGATLSWDTRQLFF.

This clone was counted only a few times. The protein recorded in TCRdb does not match the translated DNA at residue 7; the protein presented here comes from translating the DNA. This chain connects TRDV1 to TRDJ1, with 12 bases identical to TRDD3. The CDR3 runs to 19 residues. J gave up 2 bases and V 2 bases, and 12 bases lay outside the gene matches. Per germline, CDR1 TSWWSYY and CDR2 QGS. CDR3 nucleotide sequence: TGTGCTCTTGGGGAAGTTCTGCCTGGGGGATACGAGGGGACCGATAAACTCATCTTT. Its protein product is CALGEVLPGGYEGTDKLIF.

About this clone itself: This DNA's translation differs at residue 14 from TCRdb's protein, which comes from a much larger clone; a read error is likely, and the protein shown is translated from the DNA. The chain couples TRDV1 to TRDJ1; D may be TRDD1 (5 bases). CDR1 is TSWWSYY and CDR2 is QGS in the germline V gene. Trimming pared 2 bases from V and 3 bases from J, leaving 25 bases between. This CDR3 contains 19 residues. CDR3 in DNA: TGTGCTCTTGGGGAATTTGGTACTCGTAAGACAAAATACCCCGATAAACTCATCTTT. Its translation is CALGEFGTRKTKYPDKLIF.

With regard to this clone: Relative to the germline gene, one junction end is altered; a read error may explain this. Different DNA sequences within this sample yield the same CDR3. The chain employs TRDV1 and TRDJ2, with 8 bases that match TRDD3. This CDR3 region has 19 residues. CDR1 and CDR2 (germline): TSWWSYY, QGS. The chain's CDR3 is CALGLPSPVLGGLTAQLFF. In nucleotides, the CDR3 is TGTGCTCTTGGTCTCCCTTCCCCCGTACTGGGGGGTTTGACAGCACAACTCTTCTTC.